This is a list of T cell receptor beta chains from one sample in a study of T-cell reconstitution after alpha-beta-depleted transplantation in children. TCRdb used MiXCR to reprocess the PCR reads, holding one entry per CDR3 protein. The sample includes 250,000 to 300,000 distinct CDR3 sequences, 11% of them seen just once. This sample comprised peripheral blood, obtained 180 days after TCRalphabeta/CD19-depleted stem cell transplant. These receptors came from a male patient aged 2 to 10 who had a stem cell transplant for chronic granulomatous disease, so the T cells may come from the graft donor. Both conserved end residues are part of each CDR3. A D gene is named only where the DNA matches it firmly. Not every row has a clone size; where given, it reads once, few, many or a size class.

TRBV5-1,-,many,TRBJ2-3,TGCGCCAGCAGCTTGGACAGCTTCACAGATACGCAGTATTTT,CASSLDSFTDTQYF
TRBV3-1,-,few,TRBJ1-2,TGTGCCAGCAGCCAAAGTCCAGGGAAAGGCTACACCTTC,CASSQSPGKGYTF
TRBV6-5,-,many,TRBJ2-1,TGTGCCAGCAGTTCACAGTTTTACAATGAGCAGTTCTTC,CASSSQFYNEQFF
TRBV5-6,-,many,TRBJ1-5,TGTGCCAGCAGCTTTTTAGGGGGGAAGCCCCAGCATTTT,CASSFLGGKPQHF
TRBV12-3/TRBV12-4,-,many,TRBJ2-4,TGTGCCAGCAGTTTAGGAAGAGTAGCCAAAAACATTCAGTACTTC,CASSLGRVAKNIQYF
TRBV7-2,-,many,TRBJ2-7,TGTGCCAGCAGCTTAGCCCTGGGCCCCTCCTACGAGCAGTACTTC,CASSLALGPSYEQYF
TRBV20-1,-,many,TRBJ2-7,TGCAGTGCTAGAGATGGTGGGGTCGAGCAGTACTTC,CSARDGGVEQYF
TRBV12-3/TRBV12-4,-,few,TRBJ2-4,TGTGCCAGCAGAGCAGGGGGGTTCGAAAACATTCAGTACTTC,CASRAGGFENIQYF
TRBV3-1,-,many,TRBJ1-6,TGTGCCAGCAGCCAAGTCAGGGCAAATTCACCCCTCCACTTT,CASSQVRANSPLHF
TRBV11-2,-,many,TRBJ2-2,TGTGCCAGCAGCGCGGGACTCCTGAACACCGGGGAGCTGTTTTTT,CASSAGLLNTGELFF
TRBV12-3/TRBV12-4,-,many,TRBJ2-1,TGTGCCAGCAGTAAGGGTCTAGCTAGCTACAATGAGCAGTTCTTC,CASSKGLASYNEQFF
TRBV5-1,TRBD2,-,TRBJ2-3,TGCGCCAGCAGCTCGGGACTAGCGGGAACAGATACGCATTATTTT,CASSSGLAGTDTHYF
TRBV9,TRBD1,many,TRBJ1-4,TGTGCCAGCAGCGTAGGGGACAGCCCGGGAGAAAAACTGTTTTTT,CASSVGDSPGEKLFF
TRBV6-2/TRBV6-3,TRBD1,many,TRBJ2-7,TGTGCCAGCACGGACGGCGGGACAGGTTCCTACGAGCAGTACTTC,CASTDGGTGSYEQYF
TRBV20-1,-,many,TRBJ2-7,TGCAGTGCCAAAAGGGGCGGAATTGACTACGAGCAGTACTTC,CSAKRGGIDYEQYF
TRBV20-1,TRBD1,many,TRBJ2-1,TGCAGTGCTAGGACAGGGGGCAGTAACAATGAGCAGTTCTTC,CSARTGGSNNEQFF
TRBV19,TRBD2,few,TRBJ2-7,TGTGCCAGTAAGGGACTAGCCTACGAGCAGTACTTC,CASKGLAYEQYF
TRBV5-4,-,many,TRBJ2-7,TGTGCCAGCAGCTTGGTGGGACCACCGGGCTACGAGCAGTACTTC,CASSLVGPPGYEQYF
TRBV28,TRBD2,many,TRBJ2-7,TGTGCCAGCAGTCCCTGGACTAGCGGGAGTATTTACGAGCAGTACTTC,CASSPWTSGSIYEQYF
TRBV29-1,-,many,TRBJ1-2,TGCAGCGCAGGGACGGAGACTTATGGCTACACCTTC,CSAGTETYGYTF
TRBV4-3,TRBD1,many,TRBJ2-5,TGCGCCAGCAGCCAAATGGCAGGGGGCGGATCAGAGACCCAGTACTTC,CASSQMAGGGSETQYF
TRBV6-5,TRBD1,many,TRBJ2-1,TGTGCCAGCAGGAGGGACAGCCTCGACAATGAGCAGTTCTTC,CASRRDSLDNEQFF
TRBV6-5,TRBD1,many,TRBJ2-4,TGTGCCAGCAGTTACGTACAGGGGGCCAAAAACATTCAGTACTTC,CASSYVQGAKNIQYF
TRBV6-2/TRBV6-3,TRBD1,-,TRBJ1-4,TGTGCCAGCAGTTCCGGCGTGACAGGGCGTGAAAAACTGTTTTTT,CASSSGVTGREKLFF
TRBV3-1,TRBD1,-,TRBJ1-1,TGTGCCAGCAGCACTAACCGGGACAGGGGCATGAACACTGAAGCTTTCTTT,CASSTNRDRGMNTEAFF
TRBV12-3/TRBV12-4,-,many,TRBJ1-5,TGTGCCAGCAGTTTGGACAGAGGTGGGCAGCCCCAGCATTTT,CASSLDRGGQPQHF
TRBV5-1,TRBD2,many,TRBJ2-4,TGCGCCAGCAGCTTCTGGACTAGCGGGCTCATAGGCAAAAACATTCAGTACTTC,CASSFWTSGLIGKNIQYF
TRBV20-1,TRBD1,many,TRBJ2-5,TGCAGTGCGATCGGACAGGGACGTCAAGAGACCCAGTACTTC,CSAIGQGRQETQYF
TRBV6-5,-,many,TRBJ2-7,TGTGCCAGCAGTTACTACAAAGGGTGGGACGAGCAGTACTTC,CASSYYKGWDEQYF
TRBV5-1,TRBD1,many,TRBJ1-1,TGCGCCAGCAGCGTGACAGGGTTGAACACTGAAGCTTTCTTT,CASSVTGLNTEAFF
TRBV28,-,-,TRBJ2-7,TGTGCCACCCCCATCTTGGGGAACGAGCAGTACTTC,CATPILGNEQYF
TRBV6-6,TRBD1,many,TRBJ1-2,TGTGCCAGTGGACAGGGGGCGGACTATGGCTACACCTTC,CASGQGADYGYTF
TRBV28,-,-,TRBJ2-7,TGTGCCAGCAGTTTATTCCTAAGTATTTACGAGCAGTACTTC,CASSLFLSIYEQYF
TRBV6-5,TRBD2,many,TRBJ2-1,TGTGCCAGCAGAAAGGGACTAGCGCTGAGCTCCTACAATGAGCAGTTCTTC,CASRKGLALSSYNEQFF
TRBV7-6,-,many,TRBJ1-2,TGTGCCAGCAGCTTAGGCAGGGCCTTTATTGATGGCTACACCTTC,CASSLGRAFIDGYTF
TRBV4-3,-,many,TRBJ1-2,TGCGCCAGCAGCCATAGGGACCGACCCAGGGGCTACACCTTC,CASSHRDRPRGYTF
TRBV2,TRBD1,many,TRBJ2-7,TGTGCCAGCAGAGACCTGACAGCCCCAGGGGGGCAGTACTTC,CASRDLTAPGGQYF
TRBV5-1,-,many,TRBJ2-6,TGCGCCAGCAGCGCGGACTTCGTAGGCTCTGGGGCCAACGTCCTGACTTTC,CASSADFVGSGANVLTF
TRBV7-2,TRBD2,many,TRBJ2-1,TGTGCCAGCAGCGGAGCTAGCGGGGAATTGAATGAGCAGTTCTTC,CASSGASGELNEQFF
TRBV29-1,-,-,TRBJ1-1,TGCAGCGTTGAAGTAAGAGGTCCTGAAGCTTTCTTT,CSVEVRGPEAFF
TRBV9,-,many,TRBJ1-2,TGTGCCAGCAGCGTAAAGCCTAACTTCTGGGGCTACACCTTC,CASSVKPNFWGYTF
TRBV7-2,-,many,TRBJ1-1,TGTGCCAGCAGCTTAGAAGTCAGCATGAACACTGAAGCTTTCTTT,CASSLEVSMNTEAFF
TRBV20-1,-,many,TRBJ2-7,TGCAGTGCTAGAGGCGACAGGCAGGCGACCTACGAGCAGTACTTC,CSARGDRQATYEQYF
TRBV29-1,-,many,TRBJ2-1,TGCAGCGTACGTGATACGAGCTCCTACAATGAGCAGTTCTTC,CSVRDTSSYNEQFF
TRBV6-1,TRBD1,-,TRBJ1-1,TGTGCCAGCAGTGATCCCGGGACAGGAGTTATTGAAGCTTTCTTT,CASSDPGTGVIEAFF
TRBV7-2,-,many,TRBJ2-1,TGTGCCAGCAGCTGGGGGGACAATGAGCAGTTCTTC,CASSWGDNEQFF
TRBV28,-,many,TRBJ2-7,TGTGCCAGCAGTCAAGTCCTGGGGGCGTTCGCCTACGAGCAGTACTTC,CASSQVLGAFAYEQYF
TRBV10-3,TRBD2,many,TRBJ2-7,TGTGCCATCAGTGAACTAGCGGCCGACTACGAGCAGTACTTC,CAISELAADYEQYF
TRBV7-3,TRBD1,many,TRBJ1-3,TGTGCCAGCAGCTTGCCTGAAACAGGGGGGAGCTCTGGAAACACCATATATTTT,CASSLPETGGSSGNTIYF
TRBV5-5,-,many,TRBJ2-5,TGTGCCAGCAGCTTTTTGCAGGAGCAAGAGACCCAGTACTTC,CASSFLQEQETQYF
TRBV6-1,-,few,TRBJ2-5,TGTGCCAGCAGGAAGGGGGGTTCGGAGACCCAGTACTTC,CASRKGGSETQYF
TRBV7-3,-,many,TRBJ1-1,TGTGCCAGCAGCTTCGGGACGAACACTGAAGCTTTCTTT,CASSFGTNTEAFF
TRBV7-8,TRBD2,many,TRBJ2-5,TGTGCCAGCAGCTTACTGACGTCCCGGACTAGAAGTTGGGAGACCCAGTACTTC,CASSLLTSRTRSWETQYF
TRBV7-8,-,medium-sized,TRBJ2-5,TGTGCCAGCAAAAACCCCTGGCGAGAGACCCAGTACTTC,CASKNPWRETQYF